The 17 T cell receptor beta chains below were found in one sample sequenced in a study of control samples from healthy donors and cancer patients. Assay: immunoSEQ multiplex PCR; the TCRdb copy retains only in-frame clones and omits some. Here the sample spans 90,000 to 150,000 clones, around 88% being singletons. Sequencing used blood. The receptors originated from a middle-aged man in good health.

CDR3: CAWSVHGGGQPQHF. The CDR3 region has the DNA TGTGCCTGGAGTGTACATGGTGGGGGTCAGCCCCAGCATTTT. V usage is TRBV30 and J usage is TRBJ1-5; TRBD1 is a possible D gene (5 bases). The CDR3 contains 14 residues. The V gene lost 0 bases and the J gene lost 6 bases, with 12 bases spanning the gap. Germline V gives CDR1 GTSNPN, CDR2 SVGIG (reference sequence).

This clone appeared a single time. The CDR3 loop is CASSEGGFQPQHF. CDR3 DNA: TGCGCCAGCAGTGAGGGAGGATTTCAGCCCCAGCATTTT. This rearrangement joins TRBV10-1 to TRBJ1-5, with unresolved D. The V gene's germline CDR1 is WNHNN and CDR2 SYGVQD (reference sequence). The CDR3 has 13 amino acids. With 2 bases removed from V and 6 bases from J, the gap between germline ends came to 8 bases.

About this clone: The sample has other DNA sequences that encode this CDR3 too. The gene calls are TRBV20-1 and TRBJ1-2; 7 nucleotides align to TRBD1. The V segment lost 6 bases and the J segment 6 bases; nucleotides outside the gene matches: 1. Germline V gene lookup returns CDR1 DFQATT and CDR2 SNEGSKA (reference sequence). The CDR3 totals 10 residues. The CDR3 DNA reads TGCAGTGCAACAGGGGATGGCTACACCTTC. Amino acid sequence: CSATGDGYTF.

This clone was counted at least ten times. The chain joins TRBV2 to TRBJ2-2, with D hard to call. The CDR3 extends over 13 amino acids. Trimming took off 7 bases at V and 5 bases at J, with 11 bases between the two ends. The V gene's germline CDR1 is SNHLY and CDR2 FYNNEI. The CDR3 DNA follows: TGTGCCAGCAATTACAGCCCAACCGGGGAGCTGTTTTTT. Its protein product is CASNYSPTGELFF. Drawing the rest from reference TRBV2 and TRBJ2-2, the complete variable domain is EPEVTQTPSHQVTQMGQEVILRCVPISNHLYFYWYRQILGQKVEFLVSFYNNEISEKSEIFDDQFSVERPDGSNFTLKIRSTKLEDSAMYFCASNYSPTGELFFGEGSRLTVL.

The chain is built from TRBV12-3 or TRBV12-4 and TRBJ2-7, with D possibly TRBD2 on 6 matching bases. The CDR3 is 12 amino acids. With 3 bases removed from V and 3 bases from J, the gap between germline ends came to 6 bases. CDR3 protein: CASSLGLYEQYF. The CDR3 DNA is TGTGCCAGCAGTTTGGGACTCTACGAGCAGTACTTC.

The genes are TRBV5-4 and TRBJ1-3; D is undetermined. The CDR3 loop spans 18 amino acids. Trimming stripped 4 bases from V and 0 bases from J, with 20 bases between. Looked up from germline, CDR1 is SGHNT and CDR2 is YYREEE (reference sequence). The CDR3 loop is CASSLRAHGRSSGNTIYF. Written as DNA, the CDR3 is TGTGCCAGCAGCCTCCGGGCACATGGTAGAAGCTCTGGAAACACCATATATTTT.

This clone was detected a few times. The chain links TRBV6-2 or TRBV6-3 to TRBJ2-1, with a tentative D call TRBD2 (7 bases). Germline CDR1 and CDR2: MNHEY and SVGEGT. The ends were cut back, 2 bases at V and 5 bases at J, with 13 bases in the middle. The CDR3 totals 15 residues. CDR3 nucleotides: TGTGCCAGCAGTTACGGGCAGGGGAGGGACAATGAGCAGTTCTTC. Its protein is CASSYGQGRDNEQFF.

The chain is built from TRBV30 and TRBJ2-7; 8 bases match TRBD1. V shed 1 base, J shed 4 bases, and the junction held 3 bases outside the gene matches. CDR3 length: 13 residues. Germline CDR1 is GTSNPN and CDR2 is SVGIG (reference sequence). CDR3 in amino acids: CAWSGQGFYEQYF. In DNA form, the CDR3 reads TGTGCCTGGAGTGGACAGGGGTTTTACGAGCAGTACTTC. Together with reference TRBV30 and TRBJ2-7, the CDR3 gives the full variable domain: SQTIHQWPATLVQPVGSPLSLECTVEGTSNPNLYWYRQAAGRGLQLLFYSVGIGQISSEVPQNLSASRPQDRQFILSSKKLLLSDSGFYLCAWSGQGFYEQYFGPGTRLTVT.

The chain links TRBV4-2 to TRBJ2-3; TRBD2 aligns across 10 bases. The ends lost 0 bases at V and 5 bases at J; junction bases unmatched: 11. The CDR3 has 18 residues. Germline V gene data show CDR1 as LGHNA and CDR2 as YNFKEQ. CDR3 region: CASSQDTGAGGGGDTQYF. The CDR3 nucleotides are TGTGCCAGCAGCCAAGATACGGGAGCGGGGGGGGGAGGAGATACGCAGTATTTT.

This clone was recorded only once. The CDR3 bases are TGTGCCAGTAACAGGGAGACCAATCAGCCCCAGCATTTT. This encodes CASNRETNQPQHF. The chain has TRBV6-5 and TRBJ1-5; possible D gene TRBD1, 6 bases. Germline V CDR1 and CDR2: MNHEY, SVGAGI. There are 13 residues in the CDR3. V was shortened by 9 bases and J by 3 bases, with 12 bases between the two germline ends.

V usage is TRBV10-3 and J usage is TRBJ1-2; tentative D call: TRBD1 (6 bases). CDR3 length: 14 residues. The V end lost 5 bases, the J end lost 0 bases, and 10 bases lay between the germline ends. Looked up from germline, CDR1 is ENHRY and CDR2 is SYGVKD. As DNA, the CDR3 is TGTGCCATCAGTCCGGACAGTTCTAACTATGGCTACACCTTC. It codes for CAISPDSSNYGYTF.

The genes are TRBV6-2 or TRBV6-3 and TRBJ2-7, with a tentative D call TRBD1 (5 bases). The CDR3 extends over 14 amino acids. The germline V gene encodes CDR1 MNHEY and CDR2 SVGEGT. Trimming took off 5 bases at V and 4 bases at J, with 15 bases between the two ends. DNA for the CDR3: TGTGCCAGCAGTCCCCGTCCCAGGGTGTACGAGCAGTACTTC. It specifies CASSPRPRVYEQYF.

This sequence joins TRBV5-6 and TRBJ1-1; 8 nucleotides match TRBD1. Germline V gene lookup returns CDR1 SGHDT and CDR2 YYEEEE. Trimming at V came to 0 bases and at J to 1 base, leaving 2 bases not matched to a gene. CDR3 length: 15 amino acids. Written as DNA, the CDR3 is TGTGCCAGCAGCTTGGCAGGGGGCAGGAACACTGAAGCTTTCTTT. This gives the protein CASSLAGGRNTEAFF.

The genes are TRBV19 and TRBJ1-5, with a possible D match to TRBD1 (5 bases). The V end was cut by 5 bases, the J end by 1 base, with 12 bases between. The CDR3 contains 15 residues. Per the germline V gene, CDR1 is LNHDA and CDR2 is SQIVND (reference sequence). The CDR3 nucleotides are TGTGCCAGTAGTGTAGGGACGGGCAGCAATCAGCCCCAGCATTTT. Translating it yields CASSVGTGSNQPQHF.

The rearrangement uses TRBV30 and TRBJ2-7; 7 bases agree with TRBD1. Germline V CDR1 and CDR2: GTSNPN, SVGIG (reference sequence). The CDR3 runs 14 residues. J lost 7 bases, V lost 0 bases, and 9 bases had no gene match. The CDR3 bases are TGTGCCTGGAGTGTAATTTATGGACAGGCGGAGCAGTACTTC. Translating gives CAWSVIYGQAEQYF. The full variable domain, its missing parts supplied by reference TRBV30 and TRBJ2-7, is SQTIHQWPATLVQPVGSPLSLECTVEGTSNPNLYWYRQAAGRGLQLLFYSVGIGQISSEVPQNLSASRPQDRQFILSSKKLLLSDSGFYLCAWSVIYGQAEQYFGPGTRLTVT.

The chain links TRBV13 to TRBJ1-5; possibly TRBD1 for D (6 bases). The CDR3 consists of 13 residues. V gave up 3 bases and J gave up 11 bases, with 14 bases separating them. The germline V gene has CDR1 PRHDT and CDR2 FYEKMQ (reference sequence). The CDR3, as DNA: TGTGCCAGCAGCTTCCAAACAGGGCGAGCCCAGCATTTT. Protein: CASSFQTGRAQHF.

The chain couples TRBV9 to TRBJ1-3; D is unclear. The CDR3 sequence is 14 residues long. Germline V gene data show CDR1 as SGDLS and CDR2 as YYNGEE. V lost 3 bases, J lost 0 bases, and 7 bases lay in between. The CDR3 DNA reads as TGTGCCAGCAGCGGCCAGCTCTCTGGAAACACCATATATTTT. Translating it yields CASSGQLSGNTIYF.